This T cell receptor (beta chain) stems from a study of blood T cell repertoires in COVID-19. About the study: From the United States, Italy and Spain came samples of acute and convalescent COVID-19.

Some clones are missing from TCRdb's copy, which holds only in-frame ones; the method was immunoSEQ multiplex PCR. Here the sample spans roughly 50,000 clones, 80% to 90% being singletons. In the case of this clone: The same CDR3 is also encoded by other DNA sequences in this sample.

This TCR was sampled from a man aged 45-65 years with acute or convalescent COVID-19. The sample was peripheral blood.

In nucleotides, the CDR3 is TGTGCCAGCAGTGAAGAGCCGAGCTCTGGAAACACCATATATTTT. As protein: CASSEEPSSGNTIYF. The rearrangement links TRBV6-1 to TRBJ1-3; no clear D. Germline V lookup: CDR1 MNHNS, CDR2 SASEGT. V was pared by 1 base and J by 0 bases, with 7 bases between. This CDR3 has 15 amino acids.